This T cell receptor (beta chain) appears in the sequencing data of a study of post-analysis software for immune sequencing data. Across the whole study: Disease courses included relapsing-remitting, secondary progressive and progressive-relapsing multiple sclerosis.

Prepared TCR beta cDNA libraries contained unique molecular identifiers. Each batch of roughly 1 to 10 million T cells produced a few hundred thousand cDNA molecules. From the PCR reads, TCRdb called clonotypes with MiXCR, one entry per CDR3 protein. The sample includes 150,000 to 200,000 distinct CDR3 sequences, approximately 28% seen only once; the top ten take about 1.6%. The CDR3 runs to 17 residues. Trimming at V came to 5 bases and at J to 3 bases, leaving 13 bases not matched to a gene. The germline CDR1 and CDR2 sequences are MNHNS and SASEGT. Whole-study results and caveats: There was significantly lower normalized Chao1 diversity in multiple sclerosis patients than in controls. Patients had higher frequencies than controls of a handful of TRBV segments, including TRBV5-6, TRBV5-1 and TRBV20-1. Samples prepared in the same batch strongly co-clustered by F measure.

Remarks on this clonotype: What it binds is unknown.

Sequencing was done on a sample of blood. J is TRBJ1-2 and V is TRBV6-1; 9 bases are shared with TRBD1. The sequence was obtained from a girl aged 5-17 years with multiple sclerosis. The CDR3 is CASSQDRGKVPDYGYTF. Written as DNA, the CDR3 is TGTGCCAGCAGTCAGGACAGGGGCAAAGTCCCAGACTATGGCTACACCTTC.